A selection of T cell receptor beta chains follows, all from one sample in a study of blood T cells in healthy people across ages. TCRdb processed the 5' RACE reads anew with MiXCR; each CDR3 protein has one entry. Among about 290,000 distinct CDR3 sequences listed, roughly 26% were seen once. Sequencing was carried out using blood. Every receptor here comes from a woman between 65 and 79 years old in good health. Both conserved end residues are part of each CDR3. A D gene is named only where the DNA matches it firmly. Rows may omit the clone size; those that give it use once, few, many or a size class.

J: TRBJ2-5; size: few; D: TRBD2; V: TRBV3-1; CDR3: CASSPGLANHQETQYF; DNA: TGTGCCAGCAGCCCGGGACTAGCGAACCACCAAGAGACCCAGTACTTC
J: TRBJ1-3; size: few; D: NA; V: TRBV28; CDR3: CASSRQTGTGNTIYF; DNA: TGTGCCAGCAGTCGGCAGACTGGGACTGGAAACACCATATATTTT
J: TRBJ2-1; size: NA; D: TRBD2; V: TRBV28; CDR3: CASGGGRGYNEQFF; DNA: TGTGCCAGCGGTGGCGGGAGAGGTTACAATGAGCAGTTCTTC
J: TRBJ1-2; size: NA; D: NA; V: TRBV9; CDR3: CASSGRNRESYGYTF; DNA: TGTGCCAGCAGCGGCCGCAACAGGGAAAGCTATGGCTACACCTTC
J: TRBJ2-6; size: NA; D: NA; V: TRBV13; CDR3: CASSLVPTGANVLTF; DNA: TGTGCCAGCAGCTTAGTCCCGACTGGGGCCAACGTCCTGACTTTC
J: TRBJ2-5; size: NA; D: NA; V: TRBV20-1; CDR3: CSAQTSGADETQYF; DNA: TGCAGTGCCCAGACCTCGGGGGCTGATGAGACCCAGTACTTC
J: TRBJ1-1; size: few; D: NA; V: TRBV5-6; CDR3: CASSFLGITEAFF; DNA: TGTGCCAGCAGCTTTTTGGGGATCACTGAAGCTTTCTTT
J: TRBJ2-1; size: few; D: NA; V: TRBV9; CDR3: CASSVSSRGSSYNEQFF; DNA: TGTGCCAGCAGCGTGTCCTCACGCGGAAGCTCCTACAATGAGCAGTTCTTC
J: TRBJ2-4; size: few; D: NA; V: TRBV7-2; CDR3: CASSPGGPLNIQYF; DNA: TGTGCCAGCAGCCCCGGGGGACCCTTAAACATTCAGTACTTC
J: TRBJ1-2; size: few; D: NA; V: TRBV3-1; CDR3: CASSQLSVYYGYTF; DNA: TGTGCCAGCAGCCAATTGTCTGTGTACTATGGCTACACCTTC
J: TRBJ1-4; size: few; D: TRBD1; V: TRBV11-2; CDR3: CASSLQGATNEKLFF; DNA: TGTGCCAGCAGTTTACAGGGGGCAACTAATGAAAAACTGTTTTTT
J: TRBJ2-3; size: few; D: TRBD1; V: TRBV14; CDR3: CTSSQGTVTDTQYF; DNA: TGTACCAGCAGCCAGGGGACAGTCACAGATACGCAGTATTTT
J: TRBJ1-2; size: few; D: NA; V: TRBV29-1; CDR3: CSVEGPQEIGYTF; DNA: TGCAGCGTTGAAGGACCGCAGGAGATTGGCTACACCTTC
J: TRBJ2-6; size: few; D: NA; V: TRBV7-3; CDR3: CASSFFLTGANVLTF; DNA: TGTGCCAGCAGCTTTTTTCTGACCGGGGCCAACGTCCTGACTTTC
J: TRBJ2-5; size: few; D: TRBD2; V: TRBV7-6; CDR3: CASSSHPGLGVAQYF; DNA: TGTGCCAGCAGCTCCCACCCGGGACTAGGGGTGGCCCAGTACTTC
J: TRBJ2-2; size: NA; D: NA; V: TRBV7-9; CDR3: CASSFAPPGKIGELFF; DNA: TGTGCCAGCAGCTTTGCCCCACCAGGGAAAATCGGGGAGCTGTTTTTT
J: TRBJ1-2; size: many; D: NA; V: TRBV11-2; CDR3: CASSPDSRVNYGYTF; DNA: TGTGCCAGCAGCCCGGATTCGAGGGTGAACTATGGCTACACCTTC
J: TRBJ2-3; size: NA; D: TRBD2; V: TRBV10-3; CDR3: CAISGRAPDTQYF; DNA: TGTGCCATCAGCGGGAGGGCCCCAGATACGCAGTATTTT
J: TRBJ1-5; size: few; D: TRBD1; V: TRBV4-2; CDR3: CASSQATGGNQPQHF; DNA: TGTGCCAGCAGCCAAGCTACAGGGGGCAATCAGCCCCAGCATTTT
J: TRBJ2-2; size: NA; D: NA; V: TRBV9; CDR3: CASSVSPGTNTGELFF; DNA: TGTGCCAGCAGCGTATCGCCGGGAACGAACACCGGGGAGCTGTTTTTT
J: TRBJ2-6; size: many; D: NA; V: TRBV24-1; CDR3: CATSARAGANVLTF; DNA: TGTGCCACCAGTGCCAGGGCTGGGGCCAACGTCCTGACTTTC
J: TRBJ2-3; size: few; D: TRBD2; V: TRBV5-1; CDR3: CASSFTATSGSSDTQYF; DNA: TGCGCCAGCAGCTTTACGGCAACTAGCGGGAGTTCAGATACGCAGTATTTT